The rows below give T cell receptor beta chains drawn from one sample of a study of human T cells and chemical hapten exposure. MiXCR, run by TCRdb on the RACE reads, gives a single entry per CDR3 protein. Of around 42,000 distinct CDR3 sequences listed, 3.3% are singletons. The input for sequencing was whole blood, taken in connection with sensitization to the hapten diphenylcyclopropenone (DPC). The receptors shown here come from a middle-aged man with alopecia areata. Some clones in this sample may be carry-over from other donors' samples. The CDR3 runs from the conserved cysteine through the conserved F or W. D genes are given only for firm matches. For some rows the clone size is stated as once, few or many, or as a class when expanded; others skip it.

v_gene	j_gene	abundance	d_gene	CDR3nt	CDR3aa
TRBV7-2	TRBJ2-4	many	-	TGTGCCAGCAGCTTAGCAGTAGCCAAAAACATTCAGTACTTC	CASSLAVAKNIQYF
TRBV20-1	TRBJ2-7	many	-	TGCAGTGCTAGTCCCTCGATTCTTCAGTACTTC	CSASPSILQYF
TRBV7-2	TRBJ2-3	many	TRBD2	TGTGCCAGCAGCCCTCACCGACTAGCGGGAGTCAAAGATACGCAGTATTTT	CASSPHRLAGVKDTQYF
TRBV7-2	TRBJ2-3	many	-	TGTGCCAGCAGCTTAACGAAACTTGTCGCAGATACGCAGTATTTT	CASSLTKLVADTQYF
TRBV2	TRBJ1-2	many	TRBD1	TGTGCCAGCAGTGCCGGGACAGGGGCCCTCTATGGCTACACCTTC	CASSAGTGALYGYTF
TRBV24-1	TRBJ2-1	medium-sized	TRBD1	TGTGCCACCAGCGCTTTAGGGGGGACAGGGGATGAGCAGTTCTTC	CATSALGGTGDEQFF
TRBV6-5	TRBJ2-3	many	-	TGTGCCAGCAGTTACTCGTCCAGAGATACGCAGTATTTT	CASSYSSRDTQYF
TRBV12-3/TRBV12-4	TRBJ2-3	many	TRBD2	TGTGCCAGCAGTTTGGCGGGAGGCGGGGGAGATACGCAGTATTTT	CASSLAGGGGDTQYF
TRBV12-3/TRBV12-4	TRBJ2-3	many	-	TGTGCCAGCAGCCCACTAGAAGGTGGCGCAGATACGCAGTATTTT	CASSPLEGGADTQYF
TRBV20-1	TRBJ2-5	-	-	TGCAGTGCTAGGATTTCGGTGGGAGGAGAGACCCAGTACTTC	CSARISVGGETQYF
TRBV7-8	TRBJ2-3	many	TRBD2	TGTGCCAGCAGCTTAGCTTGGACTAGCGGAACAGATACGCAGTATTTT	CASSLAWTSGTDTQYF
TRBV18	TRBJ2-7	many	TRBD1	TGTGCCAGCTCAGCGCAGGGACAGGGAGTTTACGAGCAGTACTTC	CASSAQGQGVYEQYF
TRBV30	TRBJ2-3	many	-	TGTGCCTGGAGTTCATGGGGGAGTAGCACAGATACGCAGTATTTT	CAWSSWGSSTDTQYF
TRBV5-1	TRBJ1-1	-	TRBD1	TGCGCCAGCAGCCCTTGGGCAGGGGGCGACCGGACTGAAGCTTTCTTT	CASSPWAGGDRTEAFF
TRBV6-5	TRBJ2-7	few	-	TGTGCCAGCAGTTGGGGGGAAGAGCACGAGCAGTACTTC	CASSWGEEHEQYF
TRBV7-9	TRBJ2-1	many	-	TGTGCCAGCAGCACCTGGGAGCAGGGTAACAATGAGCAGTTCTTC	CASSTWEQGNNEQFF
TRBV20-1	TRBJ2-1	many	TRBD2	TGCAGTGCTAGAGAGCTAGCGGGGGTCTACAATGAGCAGTTCTTC	CSARELAGVYNEQFF
TRBV20-1	TRBJ1-3	many	-	TGCAGTGCTAGTCAGGGGTTTTCTGGAAACACCATATATTTT	CSASQGFSGNTIYF
TRBV6-2/TRBV6-3	TRBJ2-3	-	TRBD2	TGTGCCAGCAGTTTCGGGACTAGCGGCACAGATACGCAGTATTTT	CASSFGTSGTDTQYF
TRBV27	TRBJ1-1	many	-	TGTGCCAGCAGTTTATCGGCGTGGGGGTCGACTGAAGCTTTCTTT	CASSLSAWGSTEAFF
TRBV28	TRBJ2-3	many	TRBD1	TGTGCCAGCAGTGAGCTTCCCGGGACAGGGGGTACAGATACGCAGTATTTT	CASSELPGTGGTDTQYF
TRBV25-1	TRBJ2-3	many	TRBD1	TGTGCCAGCAGTTTGGGGGACAGCCACACAGATACGCAGTATTTT	CASSLGDSHTDTQYF
TRBV6-2/TRBV6-3	TRBJ1-6	medium-sized	TRBD1	TGTGCCAGCAGGTCCGGGGGACAGAGCAATAATTCACCCCTCCACTTT	CASRSGGQSNNSPLHF
TRBV7-3	TRBJ1-1	many	-	TGTGCCAGCAGCTTATACGGGGGTTCGGACACTGAAGCTTTCTTT	CASSLYGGSDTEAFF
TRBV6-1	TRBJ2-3	many	TRBD2	TGTGCCAGCAGCTTACTAGCGGGAGAAGCAGATACGCAGTATTTT	CASSLLAGEADTQYF
TRBV12-3/TRBV12-4	TRBJ1-1	many	-	TGTGCCAGCAGGGGGCGGGGGACCAGGAACACTGAAGCTTTCTTT	CASRGRGTRNTEAFF
TRBV20-1	TRBJ2-3	many	TRBD2	TGCAGTGCTAGAGATAATGGAGCGGGAGTCACAGATACGCAGTATTTT	CSARDNGAGVTDTQYF
TRBV7-9	TRBJ2-7	many	-	TGTGCCAGCAGCTTTTTGGACTCCAGCTACGAGCAGTACTTC	CASSFLDSSYEQYF
TRBV16	TRBJ2-3	many	TRBD2	TGTGCCAGCATCCATAGCGGGAGCACAGATACGCAGTATTTT	CASIHSGSTDTQYF
TRBV7-9	TRBJ2-1	-	TRBD2	TGTGCCAGCAGCCCCGGGACTAGCGGGACAGGGTATGAGCAGTTCTTC	CASSPGTSGTGYEQFF
TRBV12-3/TRBV12-4	TRBJ1-2	many	-	TGTGCCAGCAGTATCTCAGACGTCTATGGCTACACCTTC	CASSISDVYGYTF
TRBV3-1	TRBJ2-3	many	-	TGTGCCAGCAGCCAAGAATGGACCACGGATACGCAGTATTTT	CASSQEWTTDTQYF
TRBV12-3/TRBV12-4	TRBJ1-1	many	-	TGTGCCAGCAGCCCGATGGGAACCCAGTTGAACACTGAAGCTTTCTTT	CASSPMGTQLNTEAFF
TRBV3-1	TRBJ2-7	many	TRBD2	TGTGCCAGCAGCCAAGGGGGACTAGCGGACTACGAGCAGTACTTC	CASSQGGLADYEQYF
TRBV5-1	TRBJ2-1	many	-	TGCGCCAGCAGCCCCCGAGGGGTTTCCTACAATGAGCAGTTCTTC	CASSPRGVSYNEQFF
TRBV2	TRBJ2-7	-	-	TGTGCCAGCCACGGGGGCGAAGACGTCTACGAGCAGTACTTC	CASHGGEDVYEQYF
TRBV7-9	TRBJ1-2	many	-	TGTGCCAGCAGCCACGGGGGTGGTGGCTACACCTTC	CASSHGGGGYTF
TRBV15	TRBJ1-1	-	TRBD1	TGTGCCACCAGCATTAACAGGGGGCGCGACACTGAAGCTTTCTTT	CATSINRGRDTEAFF
TRBV11-2	TRBJ1-1	many	-	TGTGCCAGCAGCTTAGGGGGGGTTTGGGACACTGAAGCTTTCTTT	CASSLGGVWDTEAFF
TRBV28	TRBJ2-4	few	-	TGTGCCAGCGCAGGACTAGCCAAAAACATTCAGTACTTC	CASAGLAKNIQYF
TRBV5-8	TRBJ1-1	many	-	TGTGCCAACAAACTCTATAACAGGCCGAACACTGAAGCTTTCTTT	CANKLYNRPNTEAFF
TRBV6-5	TRBJ1-4	many	TRBD1	TGTGCCAGCAGTTCTTCATTGGGACAGGGGCGAGAAAAACTGTTTTTT	CASSSSLGQGREKLFF
TRBV20-1	TRBJ2-5	many	-	TGCAGTGCTAGGGTTCCCGGGACGGCCCAAGAGACCCAGTACTTC	CSARVPGTAQETQYF
TRBV20-1	TRBJ1-5	many	-	TGCAGTGCTGGAAATCAGCCCCAGCATTTT	CSAGNQPQHF
TRBV7-9	TRBJ2-7	many	TRBD1	TGTGCCAGCAGCTTGGGCCAGGGGGCGGGTGAGCAGTACTTC	CASSLGQGAGEQYF
TRBV28	TRBJ2-1	many	-	TGTGCCAGCAGTTTAGGGCGGGTCGCCTACAATGAGCAGTTCTTC	CASSLGRVAYNEQFF
TRBV7-9	TRBJ2-5	many	-	TGTGCCAGCAGCATACTCCAAGAGACCCAGTACTTC	CASSILQETQYF
TRBV9	TRBJ2-7	many	-	TGTGCCAGCAGCGTAGGACTTGCGCCAGCGACCTACGAGCAGTACTTC	CASSVGLAPATYEQYF
TRBV29-1	TRBJ2-3	medium-sized	-	TGCAGCGAGGTGGGGCGAACAGATACGCAGTATTTT	CSEVGRTDTQYF
TRBV25-1	TRBJ2-3	many	-	TGTGCCAGCAGTGCCACCGGGCCCCGCACAGATACGCAGTATTTT	CASSATGPRTDTQYF
TRBV20-1	TRBJ2-7	-	-	TGCAGTGCTAGTCCTAAGCGTGCAACACTTGCCTACGAGCAGTACTTC	CSASPKRATLAYEQYF
TRBV12-3/TRBV12-4	TRBJ2-7	many	TRBD1	TGTGCCAGCAGTTTAAGTCTGGGGACAGGGGTCGAGCAGTACTTC	CASSLSLGTGVEQYF
TRBV28	TRBJ1-1	-	-	TGTGCCAGCAGTTTAACAGGGTTGGTCACTGAAGCTTTCTTT	CASSLTGLVTEAFF
TRBV12-3/TRBV12-4	TRBJ1-5	many	-	TGTGCCAGCAGTTTAGCTGGCAGCAATCAGCCCCAGCATTTT	CASSLAGSNQPQHF
TRBV2	TRBJ1-5	many	TRBD1	TGTGCCAGCAGCGCGAGACAGGGGTACAATCAGCCCCAGCATTTT	CASSARQGYNQPQHF
TRBV13	TRBJ2-3	many	TRBD1	TGTGCCAGCAGCTCTGGACAGGGGCTAACAGATACGCAGTATTTT	CASSSGQGLTDTQYF
TRBV7-2	TRBJ2-1	many	TRBD2	TGTGCCAGCAGCTTGAATAGCGGGTCCGGTACCAATGAGCAGTTCTTC	CASSLNSGSGTNEQFF
TRBV7-2	TRBJ1-2	many	TRBD1	TGTGCCAGCAGCTTGCGGACAGGGGGTGCCTCCTCTAACTATGGCTACACCTTC	CASSLRTGGASSNYGYTF